This T cell receptor beta chain stems from a study of blood T cell repertoires in COVID-19. Study information: Sources were T cells, B-cell-depleted T cells, or PBMCs; the material itself was cDNA or gDNA.

Here immunoSEQ multiplex PCR was the method, and the copy in TCRdb shows in-frame clones only, minus some. The sample contains about 270,000 clones, approximately 89% of which appear only once. Germline assignment: CDR1 LGHDT and CDR2 YNNKEL (reference sequence). The V end lost 0 bases, the J end lost 2 bases, and 10 bases lay between the germline ends. The CDR3 has 15 amino acids. This rearrangement joins TRBV3-1 (or the pseudogene TRBV3-2) to TRBJ1-2; D is unclear. Sequenced input: peripheral blood. This TCR came from a man aged 35 to 55 with active or convalescent COVID-19. CDR3 sequence (DNA): TGTGCCAGCAGCCAAGAGAGGAGGGTGAACTATGGCTACACCTTC. Its protein is CASSQERRVNYGYTF.